A selection of T cell receptor beta chains follows, all from one sample in a study of blood T cell repertoires in COVID-19. Profiled with immunoSEQ multiplex PCR; TCRdb holds only in-frame clones, not every one. Of hundreds of thousands of clones listed, roughly 90% are singletons. The sample was peripheral blood. These receptor sequences come from a woman aged 25-40 years with active or convalescent COVID-19. CDR3s include the opening cysteine and the closing phenylalanine or tryptophan. D genes are given only for firm matches. For some rows the clone size is stated as once, few or many, or as a class when expanded; others skip it.

TRBV2	-	TRBJ1-2	-	17	CASSEATFPSGDYGYTF	TGTGCCAGCAGTGAAGCCACCTTCCCAAGTGGAGACTATGGCTACACCTTC
TRBV21-1	-	TRBJ1-5	-	21	CASSKAKGSQGGSYSNQPQHF	TGTGCCAGCAGCAAAGCCAAGGGATCGCAGGGAGGGTCATATAGCAATCAGCCCCAGCATTTT
TRBV10-2	-	TRBJ1-2	-	13	CASSEATNYGYTF	TGCGCCAGCAGTGAGGCGACTAACTATGGCTACACCTTC
TRBV11-2	TRBD2	TRBJ2-1	-	15	CASSRSGTSYNEQFF	TGTGCCAGCAGCCGTAGCGGGACCTCCTACAATGAGCAGTTCTTC
TRBV14	-	TRBJ1-2	-	14	CASSHTQGGDGYTF	TGTGCCAGCAGCCATACTCAGGGAGGGGATGGCTACACCTTC
TRBV19	-	TRBJ1-1	-	11	CASTWGPEAFF	TGTGCCAGTACGTGGGGCCCTGAAGCTTTCTTT
TRBV6-1	TRBD2	TRBJ2-3	-	16	CASSVGLAGRTDTQYF	TGTGCCAGCAGTGTCGGACTAGCGGGGCGCACAGATACGCAGTATTTT
TRBV2	-	TRBJ1-5	once	14	CASRGGDSNQPQHF	TGTGCCAGCAGAGGGGGAGATAGCAATCAGCCCCAGCATTTT
TRBV30	TRBD2	TRBJ2-7	-	17	CAWSVLVSGGLPYEQYF	TGTGCCTGGAGTGTACTAGTCTCGGGAGGGCTTCCCTACGAGCAGTACTTC
TRBV5-1	TRBD2	TRBJ2-7	few	14	CASSSGLAGNEQYF	TGCGCCAGCAGCTCGGGACTAGCGGGAAACGAGCAGTACTTC
TRBV6-1	-	TRBJ1-2	-	15	CASSELPGFEYGYTF	TGTGCCAGCAGTGAACTGCCTGGTTTTGAGTATGGCTACACCTTC
TRBV3-1/TRBV3-2	-	TRBJ2-1	-	17	CASSQDPPLAPNNEQFF	TGTGCCAGCAGCCAAGATCCCCCGCTAGCGCCAAACAATGAGCAGTTCTTC
TRBV27	-	TRBJ1-3	-	15	CASREKQSSGNTIYF	TGTGCCAGCAGGGAGAAGCAAAGCTCTGGAAACACCATATATTTT
TRBV15	TRBD1	TRBJ2-7	many	16	CATSRGPGTESYEQYF	TGTGCCACCAGCAGAGGCCCCGGGACAGAATCCTACGAGCAGTACTTC
TRBV21-1	-	TRBJ1-2	-	16	CASSKNRRTAPYRYTF	TGTGCCAGCAGCAAAAACAGGCGGACCGCCCCCTATCGCTACACCTTC
TRBV19	-	TRBJ2-7	-	13	CASSMGASYEQYF	TGTGCCAGTAGTATGGGGGCCTCCTACGAGCAGTACTTC